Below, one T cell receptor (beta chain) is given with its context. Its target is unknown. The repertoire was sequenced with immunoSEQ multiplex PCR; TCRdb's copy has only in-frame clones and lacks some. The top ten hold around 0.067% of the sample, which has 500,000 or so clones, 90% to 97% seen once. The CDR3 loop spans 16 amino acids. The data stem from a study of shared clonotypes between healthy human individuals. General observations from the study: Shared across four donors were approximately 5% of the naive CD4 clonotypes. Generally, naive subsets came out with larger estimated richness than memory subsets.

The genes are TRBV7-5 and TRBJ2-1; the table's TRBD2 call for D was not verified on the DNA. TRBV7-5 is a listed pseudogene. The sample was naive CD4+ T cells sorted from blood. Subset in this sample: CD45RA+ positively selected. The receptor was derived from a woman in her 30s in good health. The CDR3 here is CVRSRTSGRTYNEQFF. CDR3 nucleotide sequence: TGTGTCAGAAGTAGGACTAGCGGGAGGACTTACAATGAGCAGTTCTTC.